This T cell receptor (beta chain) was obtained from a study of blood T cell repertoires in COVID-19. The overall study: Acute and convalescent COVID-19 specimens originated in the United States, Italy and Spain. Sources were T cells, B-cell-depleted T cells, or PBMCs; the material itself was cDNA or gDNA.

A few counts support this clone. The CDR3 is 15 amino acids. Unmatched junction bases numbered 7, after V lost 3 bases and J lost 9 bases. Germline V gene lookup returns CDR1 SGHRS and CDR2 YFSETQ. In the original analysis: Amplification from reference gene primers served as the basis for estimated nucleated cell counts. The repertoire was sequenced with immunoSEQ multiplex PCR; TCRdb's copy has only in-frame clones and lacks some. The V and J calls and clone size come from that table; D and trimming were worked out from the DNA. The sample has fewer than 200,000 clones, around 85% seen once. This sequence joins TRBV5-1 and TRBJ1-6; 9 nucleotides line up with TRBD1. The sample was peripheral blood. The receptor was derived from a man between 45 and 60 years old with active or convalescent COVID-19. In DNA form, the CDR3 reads TGCGCCAGCAGCTCAGGACAGGGGAAGTTTTCACCCCTCCACTTT. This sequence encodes CASSSGQGKFSPLHF.